The 12 T cell receptor beta chains given below trace back to one sample, sequenced in a study of T cells expressing NK-cell markers. From the 5' RACE reads, TCRdb lists one entry per CDR3 protein and no DNA. Its clone listing holds about 260,000 distinct CDR3 sequences. Sequenced: blood T cells: a sorted CD56 or NKG2C T cell subset, CD4+ or CD8+ T cells, or bulk PBMC T cells (not recorded which). The receptors come from a woman between 18 and 69 years old in good health.

V usage is TRBV18 and J usage is TRBJ2-5. The CDR3 has 13 residues. Germline V gene lookup returns CDR1 KGHSH and CDR2 LQKENI. The CDR3 loop reads CASSPGVQETQYF.

The chain recombines TRBV12-3 or TRBV12-4 with TRBJ2-3. CDR3 length: 13 amino acids. The CDR3 is CASRVHSTDTQYF.

The rearrangement links TRBV20-1 to TRBJ2-3; TCRdb proposes TRBD2, but this gene call is untestable without DNA. There are 15 residues in the CDR3. Germline V gives CDR1 DFQATT, CDR2 SNEGSKA (reference sequence). This CDR3 is CSARVVGLSTDTQYF.

The chain employs TRBV5-5 and TRBJ2-1; TCRdb reports TRBD2, a call that lacks DNA to check it against. The CDR3 has 17 amino acids. Germline V gene data show CDR1 as SGHKS and CDR2 as YYEKEE (reference sequence). The CDR3 sequence is CASSQTGTSGTYNEQFF.

The rearrangement links TRBV4-2 to TRBJ2-3; the TCRdb D gene call, TRBD1, has no DNA to confirm it. From germline, CDR1 is LGHNA and CDR2 YNFKEQ. This CDR3 has 15 residues. The CDR3 region is CASSPTGVNTDTQYF.

The chain recombines TRBV6-5 with TRBJ1-1; checking the TCRdb D call of TRBD1 is not possible without DNA. The germline V gene has CDR1 MNHEY and CDR2 SVGAGI. The CDR3 contains 17 residues. CDR3 residues: CASSYSKWTGSDTEAFF.

The chain joins TRBV7-2 to TRBJ2-3; TCRdb lists TRBD2, though no DNA is available to test this call. Germline lookup yields CDR1 SGHTA and CDR2 FQGNSA. The CDR3 has 13 amino acids. CDR3 loop: CASTLTTGTSQYF. Full variable domain (outside the CDR3, taken from reference TRBV7-2 and TRBJ2-3): GAGVSQSPSNKVTEKGKDVELRCDPISGHTALYWYRQSLGQGLEFLIYFQGNSAPDKSGLPSDRFSAERTGGSVSTLTIQRTQQEDSAVYLCASTLTTGTSQYFGPGTRLTVL.

V usage is TRBV5-1 and J usage is TRBJ2-5; TCRdb designates TRBD2, a call that cannot be tested without DNA. CDR1 and CDR2 (germline): SGHRS, YFSETQ. There are 14 residues in the CDR3. The chain's CDR3 is CASSLFVTSETQYF.

This sequence joins TRBV20-1 and TRBJ2-1; there is no DNA to check the TCRdb D call of TRBD1. Germline values: CDR1 DFQATT, CDR2 SNEGSKA (reference sequence). The CDR3 runs 14 residues. CDR3 in amino acids: CSANPGQPYNEQFF.

The genes are TRBV20-1 and TRBJ1-4; the TCRdb D gene call, TRBD1, has no DNA to confirm it. CDR1 is DFQATT and CDR2 is SNEGSKA in the germline V gene (reference sequence). CDR3 length: 14 amino acids. This CDR3 is CSAFGGTVNEKLFF.

The V and J genes are TRBV6-1 and TRBJ2-1. Germline V gene lookup returns CDR1 MNHNS and CDR2 SASEGT. The CDR3 consists of 16 residues. This CDR3 is CASSEEYEHIYNEQFF.

The gene calls are TRBV7-2 and TRBJ1-6. Germline V CDR1 and CDR2: SGHTA, FQGNSA. The CDR3 contains 13 residues. CDR3 sequence reads: CASSGNYNSPLHF.